This T cell receptor (beta chain) comes out of a study of CD8 T cells in Susac syndrome. RNA totalling about 0.45 to 1 ug underwent reverse transcription with random hexamers. One entry per CDR3 protein, called by TCRdb with MiXCR from the immunoSEQ multiplex PCR reads. The sample comprises 150,000 to 200,000 distinct CDR3 sequences, less than 95% of which are singletons, and approximately 0.098% rests with the top ten. The source of this sequence is a human donor in good health. The sequencing sample was made of CD4+ T cells from PBMCs.

CDR3 residues: CASSLRTGSSTEAFF. CDR3 DNA sequence: TGCGCCAGCAGCCTCCGGACAGGGTCAAGCACTGAAGCTTTCTTT. This rearrangement joins TRBV5-1 to TRBJ1-1; 8 bases align to TRBD1. This CDR3 is 15 amino acids long. Germline V gene sequence: CDR1 SGHRS, CDR2 YFSETQ. With V trimmed by 4 bases and J by 4 bases, 9 bases remained unmatched.